A selection of T cell receptor beta chains follows, all from one sample in a study of identical twins. One entry per CDR3 protein results from TCRdb running MiXCR on the 5' RACE reads. The table lists roughly 350,000 distinct CDR3 sequences, around an eighth of them singletons. This sample was also put to use in a study of yellow fever vaccine responses in identical twins.

Sequencing was carried out using CD8+ T cells sorted from blood. These receptors all stem from a woman under 30 in good health. Both conserved end residues are part of each CDR3. Each record gives: D gene, clone size, V gene, J gene, CDR3 protein, CDR3 DNA. D genes are given only for firm matches. Some rows have no size entry. The others give once, few or many, or a class for an expanded clone.

d_call: TRBD2; clone_size: .; v_call: TRBV5-6; j_call: TRBJ2-1; cdr3_aa: CASSPSLAGGPFFEQFF; cdr3_nt: TGTGCCAGCAGCCCAAGCCTAGCGGGAGGGCCATTCTTTGAGCAGTTCTTC
d_call: .; clone_size: .; v_call: TRBV12-3/TRBV12-4; j_call: TRBJ1-6; cdr3_aa: CASSLRGNYNSPLHF; cdr3_nt: TGTGCCAGCAGTTTGAGGGGAAACTATAATTCACCCCTCCACTTT
d_call: TRBD1; clone_size: many; v_call: TRBV5-1; j_call: TRBJ2-2; cdr3_aa: CASSLSRTGGNTGELFF; cdr3_nt: TGCGCCAGCAGCTTGTCCCGGACAGGGGGTAACACCGGGGAGCTGTTTTTT
d_call: TRBD2; clone_size: few; v_call: TRBV13; j_call: TRBJ2-5; cdr3_aa: CASSVGTSGGNQETQYF; cdr3_nt: TGTGCCAGCAGCGTCGGGACTAGCGGGGGAAACCAAGAGACCCAGTACTTC
d_call: .; clone_size: few; v_call: TRBV28; j_call: TRBJ1-1; cdr3_aa: CASSPTPQVNTEAFF; cdr3_nt: TGTGCCAGCTCCCCAACACCACAGGTGAACACTGAAGCTTTCTTT
d_call: .; clone_size: few; v_call: TRBV7-8; j_call: TRBJ2-6; cdr3_aa: CASSLMAPGSGANVLTF; cdr3_nt: TGTGCCAGCAGCTTAATGGCCCCCGGCTCTGGGGCCAACGTCCTGACTTTC
d_call: TRBD1; clone_size: few; v_call: TRBV5-6; j_call: TRBJ1-2; cdr3_aa: CASSSWTGDYGYTF; cdr3_nt: TGTGCCAGCAGCTCATGGACAGGGGACTATGGCTACACCTTC
d_call: TRBD2; clone_size: .; v_call: TRBV7-6; j_call: TRBJ2-1; cdr3_aa: CASSFGGLALYNEQFF; cdr3_nt: TGTGCCAGCAGCTTTGGGGGACTAGCCCTCTACAATGAGCAGTTCTTC
d_call: .; clone_size: few; v_call: TRBV7-9; j_call: TRBJ2-5; cdr3_aa: CASSLLGGSQETQYF; cdr3_nt: TGTGCCAGCAGCTTATTAGGGGGATCCCAAGAGACCCAGTACTTC
d_call: .; clone_size: .; v_call: TRBV28; j_call: TRBJ1-1; cdr3_aa: CASSLPPGNTEAFF; cdr3_nt: TGTGCCAGCAGTTTACCTCCCGGGAACACTGAAGCTTTCTTT
d_call: .; clone_size: few; v_call: TRBV11-2; j_call: TRBJ1-2; cdr3_aa: CASSQEGYTF; cdr3_nt: TGTGCCAGCAGCCAGGAGGGCTACACCTTC
d_call: .; clone_size: many; v_call: TRBV5-5; j_call: TRBJ1-4; cdr3_aa: CASSHLGEKLFF; cdr3_nt: TGTGCCAGCAGCCACCTAGGTGAAAAACTGTTTTTT
d_call: .; clone_size: many; v_call: TRBV12-3/TRBV12-4; j_call: TRBJ2-3; cdr3_aa: CASSLTGPSTDTQYF; cdr3_nt: TGTGCCAGCAGTTTAACCGGGCCGAGCACAGATACGCAGTATTTT
d_call: TRBD2; clone_size: few; v_call: TRBV10-3; j_call: TRBJ2-3; cdr3_aa: CAIRSAPKGLAGHTQYF; cdr3_nt: TGTGCCATACGGAGCGCCCCCAAGGGACTAGCGGGTCATACGCAGTATTTT
d_call: TRBD1; clone_size: many; v_call: TRBV5-1; j_call: TRBJ2-1; cdr3_aa: CASSFGDRSSYNEQFF; cdr3_nt: TGCGCCAGCAGCTTCGGGGACAGAAGCTCCTACAATGAGCAGTTCTTC
d_call: .; clone_size: .; v_call: TRBV2; j_call: TRBJ1-4; cdr3_aa: CASKGFAGNEKLFF; cdr3_nt: TGTGCCAGCAAAGGATTTGCGGGTAATGAAAAACTGTTTTTT
d_call: TRBD2; clone_size: few; v_call: TRBV24-1; j_call: TRBJ2-1; cdr3_aa: CATSDLLGSGRTEQFF; cdr3_nt: TGTGCCACCAGTGATTTACTCGGAAGCGGGAGAACTGAGCAGTTCTTC
d_call: TRBD2; clone_size: .; v_call: TRBV9; j_call: TRBJ2-3; cdr3_aa: CASSAEGREGSDTQYF; cdr3_nt: TGTGCCAGCAGCGCAGAAGGGCGGGAGGGGTCAGATACGCAGTATTTT
d_call: .; clone_size: few; v_call: TRBV28; j_call: TRBJ2-2; cdr3_aa: CASITTNTGELFF; cdr3_nt: TGTGCCAGCATCACCACGAACACCGGGGAGCTGTTTTTT
d_call: .; clone_size: .; v_call: TRBV4-2; j_call: TRBJ2-7; cdr3_aa: CASSRHRVGLNEQYF; cdr3_nt: TGTGCCAGCAGCCGCCACAGGGTAGGATTGAACGAGCAGTACTTC
d_call: TRBD2; clone_size: .; v_call: TRBV3-1; j_call: TRBJ2-5; cdr3_aa: CASCQGLAGPLGQETQYF; cdr3_nt: TGTGCCAGCTGCCAAGGACTAGCGGGGCCCCTGGGGCAAGAGACCCAGTACTTC
d_call: .; clone_size: few; v_call: TRBV5-1; j_call: TRBJ2-1; cdr3_aa: CASSLYLSGSSYNEQFF; cdr3_nt: TGCGCCAGCAGCTTATACCTTAGCGGAAGCTCCTACAATGAGCAGTTCTTC
d_call: TRBD2; clone_size: .; v_call: TRBV2; j_call: TRBJ2-3; cdr3_aa: CASSEWVTSGGTDAQYF; cdr3_nt: TGTGCCAGCAGTGAATGGGTAACTAGCGGGGGCACAGATGCGCAGTATTTT
d_call: TRBD1; clone_size: .; v_call: TRBV11-2; j_call: TRBJ2-1; cdr3_aa: CASSGAITGDNEQFF; cdr3_nt: TGTGCCAGCAGCGGGGCCATCACAGGGGACAATGAGCAGTTCTTC
d_call: .; clone_size: few; v_call: TRBV10-3; j_call: TRBJ2-1; cdr3_aa: CAISGAGSSYNEQFF; cdr3_nt: TGTGCCATCAGTGGGGCGGGGAGCTCCTACAATGAGCAGTTCTTC
d_call: .; clone_size: .; v_call: TRBV11-2; j_call: TRBJ2-1; cdr3_aa: CASSSQSSYNEQFF; cdr3_nt: TGTGCCAGCAGCTCTCAGAGCTCCTACAATGAGCAGTTCTTC
d_call: .; clone_size: .; v_call: TRBV4-2; j_call: TRBJ1-5; cdr3_aa: CASSQTGFDGNQPQHF; cdr3_nt: TGTGCCAGCAGCCAAACAGGGTTCGATGGCAATCAGCCCCAGCATTTT
d_call: .; clone_size: .; v_call: TRBV20-1; j_call: TRBJ1-5; cdr3_aa: CSARGRVPEKINQPQHF; cdr3_nt: TGCAGTGCTAGAGGTAGGGTGCCAGAAAAAATAAATCAGCCCCAGCATTTT
d_call: .; clone_size: .; v_call: TRBV7-9; j_call: TRBJ2-3; cdr3_aa: CASSLDPGYAQDTQYF; cdr3_nt: TGTGCCAGCAGCTTAGATCCGGGGTACGCACAAGATACGCAGTATTTT
d_call: TRBD1; clone_size: .; v_call: TRBV7-8; j_call: TRBJ2-3; cdr3_aa: CASSLVTGSDTQYF; cdr3_nt: TGTGCCAGCAGCTTAGTGACAGGGTCGGATACGCAGTATTTT
d_call: TRBD1; clone_size: few; v_call: TRBV5-5; j_call: TRBJ2-5; cdr3_aa: CASSWPTGGETQYF; cdr3_nt: TGTGCCAGCAGCTGGCCGACAGGGGGAGAGACCCAGTACTTC
d_call: TRBD2; clone_size: few; v_call: TRBV3-1; j_call: TRBJ2-1; cdr3_aa: CASSQEVSGRDNEQFF; cdr3_nt: TGTGCCAGCAGCCAAGAAGTTAGCGGGAGGGACAATGAGCAGTTCTTC
d_call: .; clone_size: few; v_call: TRBV2; j_call: TRBJ2-1; cdr3_aa: CASSEVLEPGYNEQFF; cdr3_nt: TGTGCCAGCAGTGAAGTTCTGGAACCGGGTTACAATGAGCAGTTCTTC
d_call: .; clone_size: .; v_call: TRBV20-1; j_call: TRBJ2-7; cdr3_aa: CSARSPDSPSYEQYF; cdr3_nt: TGCAGTGCTAGGTCTCCGGACAGCCCCTCCTACGAGCAGTACTTC
d_call: .; clone_size: .; v_call: TRBV7-9; j_call: TRBJ2-7; cdr3_aa: CASSSPNRVPQQYF; cdr3_nt: TGTGCCAGCAGCTCCCCTAACCGGGTCCCACAGCAGTACTTC
d_call: .; clone_size: few; v_call: TRBV7-9; j_call: TRBJ2-3; cdr3_aa: CASIPEGGPSDTQYF; cdr3_nt: TGTGCCAGCATTCCTGAGGGGGGGCCTTCAGATACGCAGTATTTT
d_call: .; clone_size: .; v_call: TRBV16; j_call: TRBJ2-1; cdr3_aa: CASSLIFEQFF; cdr3_nt: TGTGCCAGCAGCCTAATATTTGAGCAGTTCTTC
d_call: TRBD2; clone_size: few; v_call: TRBV14; j_call: TRBJ2-1; cdr3_aa: CASSQAQREYNEQFF; cdr3_nt: TGTGCCAGCAGCCAAGCACAGCGGGAATACAATGAGCAGTTCTTC
d_call: .; clone_size: few; v_call: TRBV20-1; j_call: TRBJ2-2; cdr3_aa: CSAEAANTGELFF; cdr3_nt: TGCAGTGCTGAGGCCGCGAACACCGGGGAGCTGTTTTTT
d_call: TRBD1; clone_size: .; v_call: TRBV28; j_call: TRBJ1-1; cdr3_aa: CASTRTGTMNTEAFF; cdr3_nt: TGTGCCAGCACTCGGACAGGGACCATGAACACTGAAGCTTTCTTT
d_call: .; clone_size: few; v_call: TRBV5-6; j_call: TRBJ1-4; cdr3_aa: CASSTDSGGEKLFF; cdr3_nt: TGTGCCAGCAGCACCGATTCGGGTGGTGAAAAACTGTTTTTT
d_call: .; clone_size: many; v_call: TRBV4-1; j_call: TRBJ1-4; cdr3_aa: CASSQVQGGEKLFF; cdr3_nt: TGCGCCAGCAGCCAGGTACAGGGAGGTGAAAAACTGTTTTTT
d_call: .; clone_size: .; v_call: TRBV11-1; j_call: TRBJ2-3; cdr3_aa: CASSLGTGDTDTQYF; cdr3_nt: TGTGCCAGCAGCTTAGGAACGGGGGACACAGATACGCAGTATTTT
d_call: TRBD2; clone_size: .; v_call: TRBV9; j_call: TRBJ2-2; cdr3_aa: CASRGAGAGELFF; cdr3_nt: TGTGCCAGCAGAGGAGCGGGAGCCGGGGAGCTGTTTTTT
d_call: TRBD1; clone_size: .; v_call: TRBV6-4; j_call: TRBJ1-5; cdr3_aa: CASSPPGQGGYQPQHF; cdr3_nt: TGTGCCAGCAGTCCTCCGGGACAAGGGGGCTATCAGCCCCAGCATTTT
d_call: TRBD1; clone_size: few; v_call: TRBV28; j_call: TRBJ2-4; cdr3_aa: CASSRTGGDIQYF; cdr3_nt: TGTGCCAGCAGCAGGACAGGGGGAGACATTCAGTACTTC
d_call: .; clone_size: .; v_call: TRBV11-3; j_call: TRBJ2-3; cdr3_aa: CASSVGTTDTQYF; cdr3_nt: TGTGCCAGCAGCGTTGGGACCACAGATACGCAGTATTTT
d_call: .; clone_size: .; v_call: TRBV18; j_call: TRBJ2-7; cdr3_aa: CASSPPGPTYEQYF; cdr3_nt: TGTGCCAGCTCACCACCGGGACCTACCTACGAGCAGTACTTC
d_call: .; clone_size: .; v_call: TRBV9; j_call: TRBJ2-3; cdr3_aa: CASSVGGENTDTQYF; cdr3_nt: TGTGCCAGCAGCGTAGGGGGAGAGAACACAGATACGCAGTATTTT
d_call: TRBD1; clone_size: .; v_call: TRBV28; j_call: TRBJ2-1; cdr3_aa: CASQPTGANEQFF; cdr3_nt: TGTGCCAGTCAACCGACAGGGGCGAATGAGCAGTTCTTC
d_call: .; clone_size: .; v_call: TRBV5-6; j_call: TRBJ2-7; cdr3_aa: CASSNGVHNEQYF; cdr3_nt: TGTGCCAGCAGTAATGGGGTTCACAATGAGCAGTACTTC
d_call: TRBD1; clone_size: .; v_call: TRBV11-2; j_call: TRBJ2-5; cdr3_aa: CASSRLRDSQETQYF; cdr3_nt: TGTGCCAGCAGCCGACTCCGGGACAGCCAAGAGACCCAGTACTTC
d_call: .; clone_size: few; v_call: TRBV4-1; j_call: TRBJ2-7; cdr3_aa: CASSQSDSSYEQYF; cdr3_nt: TGCGCCAGCAGCCAATCGGACAGTTCCTACGAGCAGTACTTC
d_call: .; clone_size: few; v_call: TRBV10-2; j_call: TRBJ1-2; cdr3_aa: CASSESNPGDYGYTF; cdr3_nt: TGCGCCAGCAGTGAGTCGAATCCGGGAGACTATGGCTACACCTTC
d_call: .; clone_size: many; v_call: TRBV29-1; j_call: TRBJ2-2; cdr3_aa: CSVEVRATGELFF; cdr3_nt: TGCAGCGTTGAAGTCAGGGCCACCGGGGAGCTGTTTTTT
d_call: .; clone_size: few; v_call: TRBV29-1; j_call: TRBJ2-3; cdr3_aa: CSGGRVVDTQYF; cdr3_nt: TGCAGCGGCGGCAGGGTGGTAGATACGCAGTATTTT
d_call: .; clone_size: .; v_call: TRBV13; j_call: TRBJ2-5; cdr3_aa: CASSLSAVETQYF; cdr3_nt: TGTGCCAGCAGCTTGTCAGCCGTAGAGACCCAGTACTTC